These 26 T cell receptor beta chains were sequenced from one sample in a study of T-cell reconstitution after alpha-beta-depleted transplantation in children. Unique molecular identifiers were incorporated into the prepared TCRbeta library. TCRdb redid the calling of the PCR reads with MiXCR, one entry per CDR3 protein. The sample lists about 980,000 distinct CDR3 sequences, under 30% occurring once. The source material was PBMCs, mostly from graft donor cells, sampled 360 days after TCRalphabeta/CD19-depleted stem cell transplant. The receptors here all came from a boy younger than two who had a stem cell transplant for SCID, so the T cells may come from the graft donor.

This chain connects TRBV9 to TRBJ1-1; D not resolved. Germline CDR1 and CDR2: SGDLS and YYNGEE. The CDR3 sequence is 16 residues long. The V end was cut by 2 bases, the J end by 0 bases, with 14 bases between. This CDR3 reads CASSVSMAGLNTEAFF. For the CDR3, the DNA is TGTGCCAGCAGCGTTTCAATGGCGGGGTTGAACACTGAAGCTTTCTTT.

About this clonotype: With a much larger clone just one base away, this may be a read error. V is TRBV29-1 and J is TRBJ2-7; D possibly corresponds to TRBD1 (6 bases). The CDR3 has 15 residues. The germline V gene has CDR1 SQVTM and CDR2 ANQGSEA. The V end was cut by 2 bases, the J end by 0 bases, with 14 bases between. CDR3 sequence (DNA): TGCAGCGTTGAAAAGGGCAGGGGACCCTCCTACGAGCAGTACGTC. Encoded protein: CSVEKGRGPSYEQYV.

This clonotype was detected a few times. V is TRBV3-1 and J is TRBJ2-1, with TRBD2 identical over 7 bases. This CDR3 contains 12 residues. The V gene end was trimmed by 1 base and the J gene end by 15 bases; junction bases not matched to a gene: 6. The germline gives CDR1 LGHDT, CDR2 YNNKEL (reference sequence). DNA for the CDR3: TGTGCCAGCAGCCAAGGGACTAGTCTGGCGTTCTTC. This gives the protein CASSQGTSLAFF.

There are a few counts of this clonotype. The rearrangement links TRBV5-1 to TRBJ2-2; D possibly corresponds to TRBD1 (9 bases). CDR1 and CDR2 from the germline V gene are SGHRS and YFSETQ. Trimming pared 7 bases from V and 6 bases from J, leaving 25 bases between. This CDR3 has 17 residues. CDR3 region: CASRATGTGTRSGELFF. CDR3 bases: TGCGCCAGCCGCGCGACCGGGACAGGGACTAGGTCCGGGGAGCTGTTTTTT. The whole variable domain, filled in from reference TRBV5-1 and TRBJ2-2, reads KAGVTQTPRYLIKTRGQQVTLSCSPISGHRSVSWYQQTPGQGLQFLFEYFSETQRNKGNFPGRFSGRQFSNSRSEMNVSTLELGDSALYLCASRATGTGTRSGELFFGEGSRLTVL.

This clonotype was counted a few times. The gene calls are TRBV20-1 and TRBJ2-3, with TRBD1 matching 9 bases. The length of the CDR3 is 14 residues. Looked up from germline, CDR1 is DFQATT and CDR2 is SNEGSKA (reference sequence). CDR3 sequence: CSILGDRDTDTQYF. The CDR3 DNA is TGCAGCATACTCGGGGACAGGGACACAGATACGCAGTATTTT.

Only a few counts were recorded for this clonotype. V usage is TRBV29-1 and J usage is TRBJ2-1; tentatively, D is TRBD2 (5 bases). This CDR3 contains 13 residues. V was clipped by 6 bases and J by 10 bases, with 19 bases between them. Germline CDR1 and CDR2: SQVTM and ANQGSEA. The CDR3 region has the DNA TGCAGCGTCAGCGGATCCCCGTGGGCAGAGCAGTTCTTC. Protein: CSVSGSPWAEQFF.

The chain has TRBV20-1 and TRBJ2-7; 11 bases fit TRBD2. V was pared by 4 bases and J by 2 bases, with 7 bases of the junction left unmatched. CDR1 and CDR2 (germline): DFQATT, SNEGSKA (reference sequence). The CDR3 contains 15 residues. CDR3 sequence: CSANRLAGPTYEQYF. The CDR3 coding sequence is TGCAGTGCTAACAGACTAGCGGGGCCCACCTACGAGCAGTACTTC.

This clonotype has just a few counts. The chain links TRBV6-1 to TRBJ2-3; D remains unclear. V lost 10 bases and J lost 0, with 14 bases in between. There are 14 residues in the CDR3. Germline CDR1 is MNHNS and CDR2 is SASEGT. The CDR3 sequence: CATNPLGSTDTQYF. The CDR3 nucleotides read TGTGCCACGAATCCACTGGGGAGCACAGATACGCAGTATTTT.

The CDR3 DNA follows: TGCAGTGCTAGAGCTCAGTGGGGGGCAGGCCCCTACGAGCAGTACTTC. This translates into CSARAQWGAGPYEQYF. The chain carries TRBV20-1 and TRBJ2-7, with D possibly called TRBD1 or TRBD2 (6 bases each). Germline loops: CDR1 DFQATT, CDR2 SNEGSKA (reference sequence). The ends were cut back, 1 base at V and 2 bases at J, with 18 bases in the middle. The CDR3 is 16 amino acids.

This clonotype was detected a few times. The chain employs TRBV7-2 and TRBJ2-7; possible D gene TRBD1, 6 bases. V lost 3 bases to trimming and J lost 1 base, with 13 bases between them. Germline V CDR1 and CDR2: SGHTA, FQGNSA. The CDR3 is 15 residues long. The CDR3 sequence: CASSLTQGNSYEQYF. The CDR3 DNA follows: TGTGCCAGCAGCTTGACACAGGGCAATTCCTACGAGCAGTACTTC.

This clonotype has a handful of counts. The chain joins TRBV3-1 to TRBJ2-7; no reliable D call. The germline V and J ends were trimmed by 5 bases and 2 bases, with 13 bases remaining between them. CDR1 is LGHDT, CDR2 YNNKEL, per germline (reference sequence). There are 14 residues in the CDR3. CDR3 loop: CASSTQHGTYEQYF. CDR3 nucleotide sequence: TGTGCCAGCAGCACACAGCACGGAACCTACGAGCAGTACTTC.

This clonotype was observed a few times. The CDR3 coding sequence is TGCAGTGCTGGCCGCACGGACTTTAGGACCCAGTACTTC. This sequence encodes CSAGRTDFRTQYF. The rearrangement joins TRBV20-1 to TRBJ2-5, with D possibly being TRBD2 (5 bases). Germline-derived CDR1 and CDR2 are DFQATT and SNEGSKA (reference sequence). Trimming pared 5 bases from V and 7 bases from J, leaving 17 bases between. The CDR3 has 13 residues.

The table lists this clonotype with a few counts. The V call is TRBV29-1, the J call TRBJ2-5; 9 bases agree with TRBD1. The germline CDR1 and CDR2 sequences are SQVTM and ANQGSEA. V dropped 6 bases and J dropped 1; count of bases not matched to a gene: 15. The CDR3 totals 17 residues. CDR3 loop: CSVESGQTGGFQETQYF. The CDR3 DNA reads as TGCAGCGTCGAATCGGGACAGACAGGGGGTTTCCAAGAGACCCAGTACTTC.

The chain is built from TRBV6-4 and TRBJ1-1; D might be TRBD1 (6 bases). The CDR3 sequence is 13 residues long. CDR1 MRHNA and CDR2 SNTAGT come from the germline V gene. V was shortened by 7 bases and J by 9 bases, with 18 bases between the two germline ends. CDR3 nucleotides: TGTGCCAGCACCGCGCCAGGGACATCAAAAGCTTTCTTT. It translates to CASTAPGTSKAFF.

The chain combines TRBV5-1 with TRBJ1-1; D call uncertain. The CDR3 runs to 16 residues. Germline CDR1 and CDR2: SGHRS and YFSETQ. V lost 4 bases and J lost 1, with 17 bases in between. The CDR3 DNA follows: TGCGCCAGCAGCCCGTCCTATAGGACGGCGAACACTGAAGCTTTCTTT. Translated, it gives CASSPSYRTANTEAFF.

The rearrangement uses TRBV4-2 and TRBJ2-6, with D possibly TRBD1 on 6 matching bases. The CDR3 sequence is 18 residues long. Germline CDR1 LGHNA, CDR2 YNFKEQ. V lost 6 bases to trimming and J lost 1 base, with 19 bases between them. For the CDR3, the DNA is TGTGCCAGCAGTCACCGGGACAACCGGGGATCTGGGGCCAACGTCCTGACTTTC. Translation: CASSHRDNRGSGANVLTF.

This clonotype came up a few times. The chain joins TRBV20-1 to TRBJ2-2; 11 bases map to TRBD2. V lost 6 bases, J lost 7 bases, and 10 bases stayed unmatched. This CDR3 contains 15 residues. The V gene's germline CDR1 is DFQATT and CDR2 SNEGSKA (reference sequence). The CDR3 bases are TGCAGTGCGCCACTAGCGGGGGCCTTGAACGGGGAGCTGTTTTTT. It codes for CSAPLAGALNGELFF.

The rearrangement uses TRBV10-3 and TRBJ2-7; D is possibly TRBD2 (5 bases). CDR1 is ENHRY, CDR2 SYGVKD, per germline. V was cut by 6 bases and J by 0 bases, with 12 bases left in between. The CDR3 consists of 14 residues. This CDR3 is CAISPLGSSYEQYF. CDR3 bases: TGTGCCATCAGCCCACTAGGGAGCTCCTACGAGCAGTACTTC.

The J gene is TRBJ1-1, the V gene TRBV7-9, with TRBD1 identical over 7 bases. Germline V lookup: CDR1 SEHNR, CDR2 FQNEAQ (reference sequence). V dropped 4 bases and J dropped 7; count of bases not matched to a gene: 9. The CDR3 sequence is 14 residues long. In DNA, the CDR3 is TGTGCCAGCAGCTCGGGGGACAGCCGCCGTGAAGCTTTCTTT. Protein: CASSSGDSRREAFF.

This clonotype has more than one count but fewer than ten. V gene TRBV6-5 combines with J gene TRBJ2-2; TRBD2 matches 7 bases. V lost 0 bases and J lost 5; bases outside the gene matches: 6. This CDR3 region has 16 residues. Germline V CDR1 and CDR2: MNHEY, SVGAGI. Written as DNA, the CDR3 is TGTGCCAGCAGTTACTCTCGGGGGGTCAGGACCGGGGAGCTGTTTTTT. Amino acid sequence: CASSYSRGVRTGELFF.

This clonotype has only one observation. V is TRBV2 and J is TRBJ2-3; weak D call: TRBD1 (7 bases). This CDR3 has 15 residues. From germline, CDR1 is SNHLY and CDR2 FYNNEI. V shed 7 bases and J shed 2 bases, with 16 bases lying between them. The CDR3 sequence: CASIRGAVATDTQYF. The CDR3 bases are TGTGCCAGCATCAGGGGGGCCGTAGCCACAGATACGCAGTATTTT. The full variable domain, in which reference TRBV2 and TRBJ2-3 provide the parts outside the CDR3, is EPEVTQTPSHQVTQMGQEVILRCVPISNHLYFYWYRQILGQKVEFLVSFYNNEISEKSEIFDDQFSVERPDGSNFTLKIRSTKLEDSAMYFCASIRGAVATDTQYFGPGTRLTVL.

J is TRBJ1-1 and V is TRBV20-1, with D uncertain. The germline V gene encodes CDR1 DFQATT and CDR2 SNEGSKA (reference sequence). With 2 bases removed from V and 0 bases from J, the gap between germline ends came to 7 bases. The CDR3 consists of 13 residues. The CDR3 DNA reads as TGCAGTGCTAGACCGGGGTTGAACACTGAAGCTTTCTTT. Amino acids: CSARPGLNTEAFF.

This clonotype was seen repeatedly, ten times or more. This chain connects TRBV24-1 to TRBJ2-1; D gene uncertain. Germline assignment: CDR1 KGHDR and CDR2 SFDVKD. This CDR3 spans 15 amino acids. The V and J ends lost 4 bases and 6 bases respectively, with 15 bases between them. The CDR3 region has the DNA TGTGCCACCAGTGACCTGACGGAAGAGAGCAATGAGCAGTTCTTC. Translating gives CATSDLTEESNEQFF.

This clonotype showed up just a few times. The chain employs TRBV12-3 or TRBV12-4 and TRBJ1-1; D not certain. The length of the CDR3 is 14 residues. Trimming pared 2 bases from V and 4 bases from J, leaving 11 bases between. The CDR3 sequence is CASSLKRGSTEAFF. CDR3 DNA: TGTGCCAGCAGTTTAAAGAGAGGGAGCACTGAAGCTTTCTTT.

The chain couples TRBV6-5 to TRBJ2-1; D is tentatively TRBD1 or TRBD2 (5 bases each). The V and J ends lost 0 bases and 3 bases respectively, with 12 bases between them. The CDR3 spans 16 residues. From germline, CDR1 is MNHEY and CDR2 SVGAGI. The CDR3 bases are TGTGCCAGCAGTTACTCTAACAGCGGACACTACAATGAGCAGTTCTTC. Translation gives CASSYSNSGHYNEQFF.

The chain is built from TRBV5-1 and TRBJ1-2; D possibly corresponds to TRBD1 (6 bases). V gave up 4 bases and J gave up 4 bases, with 11 bases separating them. The CDR3 has 13 residues. CDR1 and CDR2 from the germline V gene are SGHRS and YFSETQ. CDR3 loop: CASSRTDFYGYTF. The CDR3 nucleotides read TGCGCCAGCAGCCGGACAGATTTCTATGGCTACACCTTC.